This TCR beta chain was sequenced for a study of cytomegalovirus exposure and HLA in healthy donors. General study results and limits: The study put some 150 TCR beta chains on its list as cytomegalovirus-associated. Across all donors, roughly uniform sequencing depth was an assumption of the presence/absence analyses. Rarity marked most TCR sequences, yet some public TCRs occurred in many donors.

Turning to this clone: Antigen unknown.

PCR primers comprised 60 Vbeta and 13 Jbeta primers. The table came from immunoSEQ multiplex PCR; TCRdb's copy has only in-frame clones and leaves some out. The table includes 150,000 to 160,000 clones, roughly 82% detected once. Per the germline V gene, CDR1 is SGHTA and CDR2 is FQGNSA. The CDR3 consists of 15 residues. With V trimmed by 0 bases and J by 4 bases, 3 bases remained unmatched. Material: PBMCs. The TCR sequence derives from a woman in her 50s in good health and CMV-seropositive. The chain couples TRBV7-2 to TRBJ2-1; 7 positions match TRBD2. The CDR3 loop reads CASSLAGGRYNEQFF. The CDR3 DNA is TGTGCCAGCAGCTTAGCCGGGGGGAGGTACAATGAGCAGTTCTTC.